This T cell receptor beta chain was captured by sequencing in a study of T cell changes during pregnancy in multiple sclerosis. By frequency in the sample, this clone is medium-sized. The V gene end was trimmed by 6 bases and the J gene end by 4 bases; junction bases not matched to a gene: 7. The CDR3 spans 15 residues. CDR1 is MNHNS, CDR2 SASEGT, per germline. The table came from immunoSEQ multiplex PCR; TCRdb's copy has only in-frame clones and leaves some out. The table shows 55,000 to 85,000 clones, with over 85% occurring only once. The source was peripheral blood, collected in the second trimester of pregnancy. The receptor's source is a female donor with multiple sclerosis, enrolled in a pregnancy study. The chain joins TRBV6-1 to TRBJ2-1, with 9 positions matching TRBD2. CDR3 sequence: CASRRLAEIYNEQFF. In DNA form, the CDR3 reads TGTGCCAGCAGGAGACTAGCGGAGATATACAATGAGCAGTTCTTC.